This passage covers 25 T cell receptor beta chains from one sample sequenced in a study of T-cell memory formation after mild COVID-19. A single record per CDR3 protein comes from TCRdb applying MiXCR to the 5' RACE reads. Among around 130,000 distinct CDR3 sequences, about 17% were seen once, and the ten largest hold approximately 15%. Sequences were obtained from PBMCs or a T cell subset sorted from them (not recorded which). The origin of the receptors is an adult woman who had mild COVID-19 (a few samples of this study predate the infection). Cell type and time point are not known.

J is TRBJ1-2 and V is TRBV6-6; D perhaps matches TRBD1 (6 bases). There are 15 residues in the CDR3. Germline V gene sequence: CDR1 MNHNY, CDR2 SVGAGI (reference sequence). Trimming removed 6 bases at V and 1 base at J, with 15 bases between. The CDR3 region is CASRTNRDSNYGYTF. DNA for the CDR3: TGTGCCAGCAGGACTAACAGGGATAGTAACTATGGCTACACCTTC.

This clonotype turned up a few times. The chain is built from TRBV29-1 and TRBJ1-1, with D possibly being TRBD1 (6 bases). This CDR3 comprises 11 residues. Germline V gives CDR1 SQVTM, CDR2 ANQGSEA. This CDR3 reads CTGQLNTEAFF. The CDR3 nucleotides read TGCACCGGACAGTTGAACACTGAAGCTTTCTTT. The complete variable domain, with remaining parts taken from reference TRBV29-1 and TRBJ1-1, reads SAVISQKPSRDICQRGTSLTIQCQVDSQVTMMFWYRQQPGQSLTLIATANQGSEATYESGFVIDKFPISRPNLTFSTLTVSNMSPEDSSIYLCTGQLNTEAFFGQGTRLTVV.

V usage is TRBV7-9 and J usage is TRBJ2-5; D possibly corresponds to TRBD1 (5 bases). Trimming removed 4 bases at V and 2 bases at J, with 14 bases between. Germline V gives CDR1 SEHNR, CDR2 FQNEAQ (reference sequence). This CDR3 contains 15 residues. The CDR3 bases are TGTGCCAGCAGCTGGACACGCTTAGGTCAAGAGACCCAGTACTTC. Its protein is CASSWTRLGQETQYF.

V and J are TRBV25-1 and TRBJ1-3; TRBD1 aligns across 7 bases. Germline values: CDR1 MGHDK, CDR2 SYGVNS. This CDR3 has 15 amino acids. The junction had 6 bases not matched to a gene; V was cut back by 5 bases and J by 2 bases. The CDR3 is CASSLQGEPGNTIYF. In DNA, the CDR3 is TGTGCCAGCAGTCTTCAGGGGGAACCTGGAAACACCATATATTTT.

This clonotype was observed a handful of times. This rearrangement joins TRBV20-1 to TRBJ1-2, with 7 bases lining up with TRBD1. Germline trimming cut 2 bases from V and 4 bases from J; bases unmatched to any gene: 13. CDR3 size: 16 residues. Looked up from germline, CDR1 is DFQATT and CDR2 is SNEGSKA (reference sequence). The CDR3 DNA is TGCAGTGCTAGAACACAGGGGCAGATGGGAGTCTATGGCTACACCTTC. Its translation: CSARTQGQMGVYGYTF.

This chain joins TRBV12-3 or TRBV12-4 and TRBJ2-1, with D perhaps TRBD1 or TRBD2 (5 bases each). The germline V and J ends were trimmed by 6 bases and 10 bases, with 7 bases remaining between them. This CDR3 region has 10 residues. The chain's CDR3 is CASRGEEQFF. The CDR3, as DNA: TGTGCCAGCAGGGGGGAAGAGCAGTTCTTC.

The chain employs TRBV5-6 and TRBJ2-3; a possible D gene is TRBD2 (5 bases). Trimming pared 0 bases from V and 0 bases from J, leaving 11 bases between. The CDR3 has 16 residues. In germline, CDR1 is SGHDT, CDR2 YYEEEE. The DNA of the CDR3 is TGTGCCAGCAGCTTGGGCCGGGAAACTAGCACAGATACGCAGTATTTT. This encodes CASSLGRETSTDTQYF.

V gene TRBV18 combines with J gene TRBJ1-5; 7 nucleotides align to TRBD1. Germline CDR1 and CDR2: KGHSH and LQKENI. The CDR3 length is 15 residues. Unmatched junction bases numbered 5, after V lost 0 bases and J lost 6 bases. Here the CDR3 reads CASSPPGTVGQPQHF. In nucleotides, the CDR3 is TGTGCCAGCTCACCACCGGGGACAGTCGGTCAGCCCCAGCATTTT.

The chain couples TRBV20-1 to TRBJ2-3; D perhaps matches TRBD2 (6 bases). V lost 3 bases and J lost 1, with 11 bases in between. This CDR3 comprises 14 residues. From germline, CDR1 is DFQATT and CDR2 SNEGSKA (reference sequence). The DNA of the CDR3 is TGCAGTGCTAGTTATACGGGGGGCACAGATACGCAGTATTTT. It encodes CSASYTGGTDTQYF.

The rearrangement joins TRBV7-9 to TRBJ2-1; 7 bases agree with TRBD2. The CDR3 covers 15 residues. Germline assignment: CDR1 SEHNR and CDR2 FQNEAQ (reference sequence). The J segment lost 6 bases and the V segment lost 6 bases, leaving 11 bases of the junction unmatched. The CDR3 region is CASRPYAGASNEQFF. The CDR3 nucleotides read TGTGCCAGCAGACCCTATGCGGGAGCATCCAATGAGCAGTTCTTC.

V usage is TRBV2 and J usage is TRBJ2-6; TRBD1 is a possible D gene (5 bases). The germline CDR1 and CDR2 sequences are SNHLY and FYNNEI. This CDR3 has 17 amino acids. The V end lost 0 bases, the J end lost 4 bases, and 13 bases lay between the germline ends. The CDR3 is CASSEALRTLGANVLTF. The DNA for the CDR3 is TGTGCCAGCAGTGAAGCGCTTCGGACACTCGGGGCCAACGTCCTGACTTTC.

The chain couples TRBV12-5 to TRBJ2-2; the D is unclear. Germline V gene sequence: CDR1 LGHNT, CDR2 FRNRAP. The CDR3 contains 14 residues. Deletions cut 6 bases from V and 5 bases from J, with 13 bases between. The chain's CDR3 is CASGLGEVTGELFF. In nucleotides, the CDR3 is TGTGCTAGTGGCCTTGGGGAAGTTACCGGGGAGCTGTTTTTT.

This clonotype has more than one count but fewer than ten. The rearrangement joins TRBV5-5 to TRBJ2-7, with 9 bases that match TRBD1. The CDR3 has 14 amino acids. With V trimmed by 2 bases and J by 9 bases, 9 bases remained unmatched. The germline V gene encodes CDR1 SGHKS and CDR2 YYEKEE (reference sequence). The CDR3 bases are TGTGCCAGCAGCTTTGAGGGGACAGGGATGACGCAGTACTTC. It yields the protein CASSFEGTGMTQYF. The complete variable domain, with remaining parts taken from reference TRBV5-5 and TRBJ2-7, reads DAGVTQSPTHLIKTRGQQVTLRCSPISGHKSVSWYQQVLGQGPQFIFQYYEKEERGRGNFPDRFSARQFPNYSSELNVNALLLGDSALYLCASSFEGTGMTQYFGPGTRLTVT.

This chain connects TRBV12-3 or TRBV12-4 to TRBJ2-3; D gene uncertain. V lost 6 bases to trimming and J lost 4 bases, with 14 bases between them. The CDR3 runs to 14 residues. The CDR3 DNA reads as TGTGCCAGCAGAGATTGGGGTGTCGCAGATACGCAGTATTTT. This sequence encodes CASRDWGVADTQYF.

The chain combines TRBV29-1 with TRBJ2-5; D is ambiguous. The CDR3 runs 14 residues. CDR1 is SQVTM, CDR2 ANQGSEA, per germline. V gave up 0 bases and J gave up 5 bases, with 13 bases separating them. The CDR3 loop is CSVEDYQPYETQYF. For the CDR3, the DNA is TGCAGCGTTGAAGATTACCAGCCATATGAGACCCAGTACTTC. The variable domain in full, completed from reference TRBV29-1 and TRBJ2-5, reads SAVISQKPSRDICQRGTSLTIQCQVDSQVTMMFWYRQQPGQSLTLIATANQGSEATYESGFVIDKFPISRPNLTFSTLTVSNMSPEDSSIYLCSVEDYQPYETQYFGPGTRLLVL.

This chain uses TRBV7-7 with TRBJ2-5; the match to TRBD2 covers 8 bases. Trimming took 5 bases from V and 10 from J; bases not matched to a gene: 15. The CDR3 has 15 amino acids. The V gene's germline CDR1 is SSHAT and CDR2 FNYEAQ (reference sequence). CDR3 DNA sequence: TGTGCCAGCAGCGACTCCGTGGCGGGGGGATCGGACCAGTACTTC. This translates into CASSDSVAGGSDQYF.

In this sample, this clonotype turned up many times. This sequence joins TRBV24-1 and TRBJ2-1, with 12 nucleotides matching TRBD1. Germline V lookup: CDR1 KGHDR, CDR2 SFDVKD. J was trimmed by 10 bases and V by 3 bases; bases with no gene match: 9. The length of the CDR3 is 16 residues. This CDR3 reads CATSDLPGQGAGEQFF. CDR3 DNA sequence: TGTGCCACCAGTGATCTCCCGGGACAGGGGGCTGGAGAGCAGTTCTTC.

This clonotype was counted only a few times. In DNA form, the CDR3 reads TGTGCCAGCAGCTCGGCGCGGTTTCGACAGGGGGCGCGTTCACCCCTCCACTTT. Protein product: CASSSARFRQGARSPLHF. This sequence joins TRBV7-2 and TRBJ1-6; TRBD1 matches at 10 bases. Looked up from germline, CDR1 is SGHTA and CDR2 is FQGNSA. V gave up 4 bases and J gave up 9 bases; unmatched junction bases: 15. The CDR3 spans 18 residues.

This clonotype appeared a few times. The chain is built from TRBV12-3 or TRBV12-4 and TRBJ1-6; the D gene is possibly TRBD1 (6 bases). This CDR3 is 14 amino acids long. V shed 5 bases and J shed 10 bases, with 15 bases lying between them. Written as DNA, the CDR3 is TGTGCCAGCAGTCCTGGGGGCAGGTGGTCACCCCTCCACTTT. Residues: CASSPGGRWSPLHF.

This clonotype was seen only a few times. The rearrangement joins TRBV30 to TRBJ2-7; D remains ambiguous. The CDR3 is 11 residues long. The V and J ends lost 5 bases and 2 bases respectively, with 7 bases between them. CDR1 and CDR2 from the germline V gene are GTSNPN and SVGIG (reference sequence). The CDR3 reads CAWAGTYEQYF. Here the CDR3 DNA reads TGTGCCTGGGCCGGAACCTACGAGCAGTACTTC.

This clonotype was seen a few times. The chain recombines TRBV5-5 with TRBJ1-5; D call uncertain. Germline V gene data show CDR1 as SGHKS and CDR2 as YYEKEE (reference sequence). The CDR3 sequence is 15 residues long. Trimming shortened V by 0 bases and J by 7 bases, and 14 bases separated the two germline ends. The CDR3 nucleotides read TGTGCCAGCAGCTTGGCCGGTTTTGGGGTCCAGCCCCAGCATTTT. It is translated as CASSLAGFGVQPQHF.

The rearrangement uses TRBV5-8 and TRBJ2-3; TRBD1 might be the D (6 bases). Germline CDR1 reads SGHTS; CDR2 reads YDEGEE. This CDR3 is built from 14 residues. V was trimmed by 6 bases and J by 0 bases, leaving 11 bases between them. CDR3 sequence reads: CASTRGGSTDTQYF. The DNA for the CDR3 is TGTGCCAGCACCCGAGGGGGTAGCACAGATACGCAGTATTTT.

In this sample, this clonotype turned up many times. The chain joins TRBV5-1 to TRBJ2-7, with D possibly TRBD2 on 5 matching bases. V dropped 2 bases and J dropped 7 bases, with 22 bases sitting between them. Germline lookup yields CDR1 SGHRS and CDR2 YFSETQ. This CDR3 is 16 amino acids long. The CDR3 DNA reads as TGCGCCAGCAGCTTCTTGTCGGTGGGAGACGGCCGGGAGCAGTACTTC. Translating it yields CASSFLSVGDGREQYF.

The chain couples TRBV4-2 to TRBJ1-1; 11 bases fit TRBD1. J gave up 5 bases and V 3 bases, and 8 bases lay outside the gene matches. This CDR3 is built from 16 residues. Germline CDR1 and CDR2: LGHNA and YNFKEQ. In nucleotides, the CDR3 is TGTGCCAGCAGCCAGCAACCCGGGACAGGGGGAACTGAAGCTTTCTTT. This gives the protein CASSQQPGTGGTEAFF.

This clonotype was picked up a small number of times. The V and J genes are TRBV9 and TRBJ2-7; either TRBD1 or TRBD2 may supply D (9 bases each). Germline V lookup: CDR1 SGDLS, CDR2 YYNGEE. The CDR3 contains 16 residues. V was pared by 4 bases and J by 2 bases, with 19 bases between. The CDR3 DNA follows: TGTGCCAGCAGCCCCCTAGCGGGACAGGGCCCCTACGAGCAGTACTTC. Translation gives CASSPLAGQGPYEQYF.